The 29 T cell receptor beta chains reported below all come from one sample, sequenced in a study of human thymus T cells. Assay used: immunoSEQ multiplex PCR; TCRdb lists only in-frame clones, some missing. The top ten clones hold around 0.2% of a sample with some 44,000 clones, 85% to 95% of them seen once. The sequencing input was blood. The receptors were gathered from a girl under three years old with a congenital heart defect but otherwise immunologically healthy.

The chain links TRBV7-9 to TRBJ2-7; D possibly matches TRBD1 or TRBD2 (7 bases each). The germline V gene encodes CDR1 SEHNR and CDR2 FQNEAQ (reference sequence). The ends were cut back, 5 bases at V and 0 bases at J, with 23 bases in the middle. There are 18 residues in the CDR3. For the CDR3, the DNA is TGTGCCAGCAGCCACAAACTCGTAGCCAGGGGGGGCTCCTACGAGCAGTACTTC. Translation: CASSHKLVARGGSYEQYF.

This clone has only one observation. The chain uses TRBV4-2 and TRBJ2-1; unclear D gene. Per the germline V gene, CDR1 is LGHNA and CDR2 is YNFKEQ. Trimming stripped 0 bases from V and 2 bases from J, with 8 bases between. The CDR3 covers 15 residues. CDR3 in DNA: TGTGCCAGCAGCCAAGATCCCGGGCCCTACAATGAGCAGTTCTTC. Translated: CASSQDPGPYNEQFF.

Written as DNA, the CDR3 is TGTGCCAGCAGCTTGTGGGGGGGAGGGATATACGAGCAGTACTTC. This translates into CASSLWGGGIYEQYF. The V gene is TRBV5-4, the J gene TRBJ2-7; 7 bases are shared with TRBD2. With 1 base clipped from V and 4 bases from J, the junction kept 8 bases outside the gene matches. The germline gives CDR1 SGHNT, CDR2 YYREEE (reference sequence). CDR3 length: 15 residues.

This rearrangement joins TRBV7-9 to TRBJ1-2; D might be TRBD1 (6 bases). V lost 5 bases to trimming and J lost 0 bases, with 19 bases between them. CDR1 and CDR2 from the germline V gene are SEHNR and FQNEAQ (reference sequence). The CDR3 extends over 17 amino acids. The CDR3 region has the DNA TGTGCCAGCAGCCCGCGGACAGAGGGTCCAGCTAACTATGGCTACACCTTC. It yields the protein CASSPRTEGPANYGYTF.

The CDR3 DNA follows: TGTGCCACGCCGGGACAGACGACCCTCTATGGCTACACCTTC. This encodes CATPGQTTLYGYTF. The chain has TRBV6-1 and TRBJ1-2, with 7 bases that match TRBD1. CDR1 is MNHNS and CDR2 is SASEGT in the germline V gene. The CDR3 sequence is 14 residues long. Trimming removed 10 bases from V and 4 bases from J; junction bases left unmatched: 12.

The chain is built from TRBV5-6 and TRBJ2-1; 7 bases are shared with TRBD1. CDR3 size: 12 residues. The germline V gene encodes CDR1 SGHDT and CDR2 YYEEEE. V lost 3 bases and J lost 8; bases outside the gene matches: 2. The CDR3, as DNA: TGTGCCAGCAGCTACAGGGGAGATGAGCAGTTCTTC. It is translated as CASSYRGDEQFF. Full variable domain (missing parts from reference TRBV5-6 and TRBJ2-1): DAGVTQSPTHLIKTRGQQVTLRCSPKSGHDTVSWYQQALGQGPQFIFQYYEEEERQRGNFPDRFSGHQFPNYSSELNVNALLLGDSALYLCASSYRGDEQFFGPGTRLTVL.

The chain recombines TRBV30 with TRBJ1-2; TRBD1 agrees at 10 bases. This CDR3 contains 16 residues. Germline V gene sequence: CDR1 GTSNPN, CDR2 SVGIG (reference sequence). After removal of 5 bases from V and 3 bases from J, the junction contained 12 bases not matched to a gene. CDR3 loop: CAWGLRGQGGDYGYTF. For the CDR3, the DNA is TGTGCCTGGGGTTTGAGAGGACAGGGGGGGGACTATGGCTACACCTTC. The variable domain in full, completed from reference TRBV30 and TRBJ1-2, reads SQTIHQWPATLVQPVGSPLSLECTVEGTSNPNLYWYRQAAGRGLQLLFYSVGIGQISSEVPQNLSASRPQDRQFILSSKKLLLSDSGFYLCAWGLRGQGGDYGYTFGSGTRLTVV.

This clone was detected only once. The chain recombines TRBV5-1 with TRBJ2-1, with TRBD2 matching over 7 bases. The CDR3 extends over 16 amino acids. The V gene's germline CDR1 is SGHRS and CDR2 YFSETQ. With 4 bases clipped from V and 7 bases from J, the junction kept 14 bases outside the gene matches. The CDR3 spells CASSRIISGIRNEQFF. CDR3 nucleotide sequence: TGCGCCAGCAGCCGAATAATCAGCGGGATTCGGAATGAGCAGTTCTTC.

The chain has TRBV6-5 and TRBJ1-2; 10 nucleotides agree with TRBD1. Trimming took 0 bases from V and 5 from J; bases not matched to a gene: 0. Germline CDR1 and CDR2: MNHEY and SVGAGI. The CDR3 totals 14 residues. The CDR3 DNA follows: TGTGCCAGCAGTTACTCGGACAGGGGGTATGGCTACACCTTC. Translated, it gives CASSYSDRGYGYTF.

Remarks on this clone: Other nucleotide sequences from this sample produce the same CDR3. CDR3 protein: CASSYRGRNEQFF. In DNA form, the CDR3 reads TGTGCCAGCAGTTACAGGGGGCGAAATGAGCAGTTCTTC. The J gene is TRBJ2-1, the V gene TRBV6-6; 7 positions agree with TRBD1. V lost 2 bases and J lost 7; bases outside the gene matches: 2. Germline-derived CDR1 and CDR2 are MNHNY and SVGAGI (reference sequence). This CDR3 region has 13 residues.

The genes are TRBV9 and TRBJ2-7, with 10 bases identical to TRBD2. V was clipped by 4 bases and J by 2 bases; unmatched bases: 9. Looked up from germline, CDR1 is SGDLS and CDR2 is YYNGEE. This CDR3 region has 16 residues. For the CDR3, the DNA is TGTGCCAGCAGCACCGTAGCGGGAGGATTTCCCTACGAGCAGTACTTC. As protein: CASSTVAGGFPYEQYF.

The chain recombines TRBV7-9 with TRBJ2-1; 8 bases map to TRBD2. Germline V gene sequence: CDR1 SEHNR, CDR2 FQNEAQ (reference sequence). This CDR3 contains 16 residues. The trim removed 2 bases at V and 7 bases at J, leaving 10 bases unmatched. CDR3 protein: CASSLLGLAGGNEQFF. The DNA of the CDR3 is TGTGCCAGCAGCTTATTGGGGCTAGCGGGTGGGAATGAGCAGTTCTTC.

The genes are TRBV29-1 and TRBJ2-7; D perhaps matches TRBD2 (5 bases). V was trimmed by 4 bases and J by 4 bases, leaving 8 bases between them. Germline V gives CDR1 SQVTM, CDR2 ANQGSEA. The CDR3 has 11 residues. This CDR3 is CSVGAGYEQYF. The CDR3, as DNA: TGCAGCGTTGGGGCGGGTTACGAGCAGTACTTC.

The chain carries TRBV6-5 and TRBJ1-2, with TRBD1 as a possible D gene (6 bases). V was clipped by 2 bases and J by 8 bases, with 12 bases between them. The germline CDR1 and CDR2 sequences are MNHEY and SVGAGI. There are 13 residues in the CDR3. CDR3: CASSYRGARGYTF. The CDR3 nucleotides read TGTGCCAGCAGTTACAGGGGGGCAAGGGGCTACACCTTC.

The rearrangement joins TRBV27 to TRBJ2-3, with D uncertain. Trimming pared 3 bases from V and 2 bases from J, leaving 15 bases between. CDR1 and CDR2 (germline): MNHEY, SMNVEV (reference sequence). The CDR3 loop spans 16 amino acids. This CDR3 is CASSFSAALFTDTQYF. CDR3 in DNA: TGTGCCAGCAGTTTCTCGGCAGCCTTATTCACAGATACGCAGTATTTT.

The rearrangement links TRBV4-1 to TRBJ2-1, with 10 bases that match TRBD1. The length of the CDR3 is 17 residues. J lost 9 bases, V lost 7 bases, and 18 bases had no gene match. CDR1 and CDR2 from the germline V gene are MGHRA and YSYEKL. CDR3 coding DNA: TGCGCCAGCAACCCCACTACGTGGAGGGGACAGGGGATTGAGCAGTTCTTC. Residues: CASNPTTWRGQGIEQFF.

The CDR3 protein is CASRPTGGLYNEQFF. CDR3 nucleotide sequence: TGTGCCAGCAGGCCGACAGGGGGCCTATACAATGAGCAGTTCTTC. The chain uses TRBV7-2 and TRBJ2-1; 10 nucleotides align to TRBD1. The CDR3 spans 15 residues. J lost 4 bases, V lost 6 bases, and 6 bases had no gene match. In germline, CDR1 is SGHTA, CDR2 FQGNSA.

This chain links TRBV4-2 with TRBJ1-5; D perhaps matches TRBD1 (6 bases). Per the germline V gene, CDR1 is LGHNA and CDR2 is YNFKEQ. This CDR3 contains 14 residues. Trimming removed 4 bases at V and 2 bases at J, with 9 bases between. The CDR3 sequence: CASSLRQGNQPQHF. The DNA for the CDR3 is TGTGCCAGCAGCCTGCGACAGGGCAATCAGCCCCAGCATTTT.

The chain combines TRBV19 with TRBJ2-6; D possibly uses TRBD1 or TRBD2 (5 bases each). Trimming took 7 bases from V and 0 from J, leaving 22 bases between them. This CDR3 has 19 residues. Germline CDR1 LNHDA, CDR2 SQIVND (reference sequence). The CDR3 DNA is TGTGCCAGTACCCCTCAGGGAGCCCCGACGAGCTCTGGGGCCAACGTCCTGACTTTC. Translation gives CASTPQGAPTSSGANVLTF.

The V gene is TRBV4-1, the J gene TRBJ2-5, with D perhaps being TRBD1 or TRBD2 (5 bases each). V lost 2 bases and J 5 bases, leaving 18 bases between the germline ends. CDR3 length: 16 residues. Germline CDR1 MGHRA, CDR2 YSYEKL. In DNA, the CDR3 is TGCGCCAGCAGCCAATCAAGACCCGACAGAGGGGAGACCCAGTACTTC. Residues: CASSQSRPDRGETQYF.

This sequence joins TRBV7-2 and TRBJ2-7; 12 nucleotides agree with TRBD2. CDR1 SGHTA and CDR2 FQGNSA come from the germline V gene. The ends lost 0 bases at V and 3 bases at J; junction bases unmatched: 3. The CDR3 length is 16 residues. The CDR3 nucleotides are TGTGCCAGCAGCTTAGCGCGACTAGCGGGAGTCTACGAGCAGTACTTC. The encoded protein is CASSLARLAGVYEQYF.

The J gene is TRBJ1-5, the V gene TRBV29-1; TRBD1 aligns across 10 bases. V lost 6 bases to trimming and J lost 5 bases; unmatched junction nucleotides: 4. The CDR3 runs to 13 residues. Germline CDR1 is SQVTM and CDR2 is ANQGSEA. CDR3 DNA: TGCAGCGTCGGGGACAGGGGACATCAGCCCCAGCATTTT. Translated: CSVGDRGHQPQHF. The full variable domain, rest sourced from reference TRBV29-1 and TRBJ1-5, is SAVISQKPSRDICQRGTSLTIQCQVDSQVTMMFWYRQQPGQSLTLIATANQGSEATYESGFVIDKFPISRPNLTFSTLTVSNMSPEDSSIYLCSVGDRGHQPQHFGDGTRLSIL.

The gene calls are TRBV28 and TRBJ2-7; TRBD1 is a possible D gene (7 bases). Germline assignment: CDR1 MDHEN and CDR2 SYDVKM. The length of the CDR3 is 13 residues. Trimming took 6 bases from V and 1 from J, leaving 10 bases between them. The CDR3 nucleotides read TGTGCCAGCAGGCCAGGGGGGTCCTACGAGCAGTACTTC. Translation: CASRPGGSYEQYF.

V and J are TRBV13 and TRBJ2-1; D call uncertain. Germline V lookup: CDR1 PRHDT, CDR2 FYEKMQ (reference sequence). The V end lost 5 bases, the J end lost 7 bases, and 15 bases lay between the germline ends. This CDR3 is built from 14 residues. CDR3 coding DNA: TGTGCCAGCAGCCTTGGGCAGGTATTTAATGAGCAGTTCTTC. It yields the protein CASSLGQVFNEQFF.

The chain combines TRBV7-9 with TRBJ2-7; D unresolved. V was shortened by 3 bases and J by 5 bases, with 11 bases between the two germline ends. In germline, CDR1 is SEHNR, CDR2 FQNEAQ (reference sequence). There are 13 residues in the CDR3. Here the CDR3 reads CASSFRRSDEQYF. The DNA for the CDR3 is TGTGCCAGCAGCTTTCGTCGGTCCGACGAGCAGTACTTC. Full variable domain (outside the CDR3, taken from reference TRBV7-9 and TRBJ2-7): DTGVSQNPRHKITKRGQNVTFRCDPISEHNRLYWYRQTLGQGPEFLTYFQNEAQLEKSRLLSDRFSAERPKGSFSTLEIQRTEQGDSAMYLCASSFRRSDEQYFGPGTRLTVT.

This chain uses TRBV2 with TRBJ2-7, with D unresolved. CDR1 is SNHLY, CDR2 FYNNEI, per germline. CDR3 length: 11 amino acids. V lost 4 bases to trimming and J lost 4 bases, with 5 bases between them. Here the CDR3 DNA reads TGTGCCAGCAGTGTAGGGTACGAGCAGTACTTC. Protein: CASSVGYEQYF.

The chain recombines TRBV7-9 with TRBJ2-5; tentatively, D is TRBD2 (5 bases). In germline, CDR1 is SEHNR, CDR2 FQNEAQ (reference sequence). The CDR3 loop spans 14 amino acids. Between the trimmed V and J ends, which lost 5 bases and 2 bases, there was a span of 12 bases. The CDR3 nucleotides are TGTGCCAGCAGCGCCGCCGGGATACAAGAGACCCAGTACTTC. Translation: CASSAAGIQETQYF.

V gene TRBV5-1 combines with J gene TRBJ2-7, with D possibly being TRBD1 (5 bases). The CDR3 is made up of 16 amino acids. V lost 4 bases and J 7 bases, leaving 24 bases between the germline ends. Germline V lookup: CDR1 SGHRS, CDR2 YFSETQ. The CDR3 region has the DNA TGCGCCAGCAGCCCTGCCTTGGCAGGGTCCACGGATGAGCAGTACTTC. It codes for CASSPALAGSTDEQYF.

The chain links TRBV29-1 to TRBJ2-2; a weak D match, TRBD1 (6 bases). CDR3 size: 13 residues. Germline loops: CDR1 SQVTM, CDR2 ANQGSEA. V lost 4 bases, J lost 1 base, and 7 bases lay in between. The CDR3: CSVGGRNTGELFF. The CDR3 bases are TGCAGCGTTGGGGGGCGGAACACCGGGGAGCTGTTTTTT.